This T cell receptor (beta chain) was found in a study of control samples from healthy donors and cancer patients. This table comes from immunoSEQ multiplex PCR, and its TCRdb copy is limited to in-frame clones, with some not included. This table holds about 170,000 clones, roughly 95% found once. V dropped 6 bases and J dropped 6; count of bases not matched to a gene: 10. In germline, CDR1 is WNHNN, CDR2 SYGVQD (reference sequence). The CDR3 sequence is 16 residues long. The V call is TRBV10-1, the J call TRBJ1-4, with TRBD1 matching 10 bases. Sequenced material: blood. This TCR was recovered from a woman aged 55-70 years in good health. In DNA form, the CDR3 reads TGCGCCAGCAGCCCCGCGCACGGGACAGGGGATGAAAAACTGTTTTTT. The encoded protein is CASSPAHGTGDEKLFF.